The rows below give T cell receptor beta chains drawn from one sample of a study of PD-1 blockade in mismatch repair-deficient tumors. The data were produced by immunoSEQ multiplex PCR, yet TCRdb's version contains in-frame clones alone and is incomplete. The table has about 14,000 clones, roughly 88% seen once. The input for sequencing was PBMCs, taken less than 15 weeks after starting pembrolizumab. The receptors were sampled from an adult with mismatch repair-deficient cancer. Each CDR3 is given with its conserved first and last residue. The D gene is left open where the match is weak. The listing skips clone size in some rows; elsewhere it reads once, few, many or a size class.

length: 12; size: NA; V: TRBV27; D: TRBD1; J: TRBJ2-1; DNA: TGTGCCAGCAGTTTATCGACAGGGGAGGAGTTCTTC; CDR3: CASSLSTGEEFF
length: 16; size: NA; V: TRBV7-3; D: TRBD2; J: TRBJ2-1; DNA: TGTGCCAGCAGCTTTAAAGCGGGAAGAGGGTACAATGAGCAGTTCTTC; CDR3: CASSFKAGRGYNEQFF
length: 15; size: NA; V: TRBV7-9; D: TRBD1; J: TRBJ1-3; DNA: TGTGCCAGCAGCCCCCTGGGACAGGGAGGAAACACCATATATTTT; CDR3: CASSPLGQGGNTIYF
length: 16; size: NA; V: TRBV7-9; D: NA; J: TRBJ1-1; DNA: TGTGCCAGCAGCTTAGGGGAGACGGGGGTTCCCACTGAAGCTTTCTTT; CDR3: CASSLGETGVPTEAFF
length: 14; size: NA; V: TRBV9; D: TRBD1; J: TRBJ1-4; DNA: TGTGCCAGCAGCGTAGACAGGGGAAATGAAAAACTGTTTTTT; CDR3: CASSVDRGNEKLFF
length: 15; size: NA; V: TRBV4-2; D: TRBD2; J: TRBJ2-7; DNA: TGTGCCAGCAGCCCGCAAAGCGGGGCTTCCTACGAGCAGTACTTC; CDR3: CASSPQSGASYEQYF
length: 14; size: NA; V: TRBV18; D: TRBD1; J: TRBJ1-1; DNA: TGTGCCAGCTCACCCGGGACAGGGGGCGATGAAGCTTTCTTT; CDR3: CASSPGTGGDEAFF
length: 15; size: NA; V: TRBV7-9; D: NA; J: TRBJ1-2; DNA: TGTGCCAGCAGCTTAGTAGGCCGGGAAGGCTATGGCTACACCTTC; CDR3: CASSLVGREGYGYTF
length: 15; size: NA; V: TRBV19; D: TRBD2; J: TRBJ2-2; DNA: TGTGCCAGTAGTATAGGAGCGGGACGAACCGGGGAGCTGTTTTTT; CDR3: CASSIGAGRTGELFF
length: 16; size: NA; V: TRBV9; D: TRBD1; J: TRBJ1-1; DNA: TGTGCCAGCAGCGTAGTAGGACAGGGAATAATGGGTGAAGCTTTCTTT; CDR3: CASSVVGQGIMGEAFF
length: 13; size: NA; V: TRBV11-2; D: NA; J: TRBJ1-3; DNA: TGTGCCAGCAGCCTTCCTAGTGGAAACACCATATATTTT; CDR3: CASSLPSGNTIYF
length: 15; size: NA; V: TRBV21-1; D: NA; J: TRBJ2-7; DNA: TGTGCCAGCAGCTTGAGGACTAGCGGGAGGTACGAGCAGTACTTC; CDR3: CASSLRTSGRYEQYF
length: 18; size: NA; V: TRBV2; D: TRBD2; J: TRBJ2-5; DNA: TGTGCCAGCGAAGGGGGGAGACTAGCGGGAGTAGGAAGGGAGACCCAGTACTTC; CDR3: CASEGGRLAGVGRETQYF
length: 15; size: few; V: TRBV21-1; D: NA; J: TRBJ2-7; DNA: TGTGCCAGCAGCAAAGTCGGCGTTGAAGCGTGGGAGCAGTACTTC; CDR3: CASSKVGVEAWEQYF
length: 13; size: NA; V: TRBV28; D: NA; J: TRBJ1-1; DNA: TGTGCCAGCCGGGAGGTTTTGAACACTGAAGCTTTCTTT; CDR3: CASREVLNTEAFF
length: 15; size: NA; V: TRBV5-4; D: TRBD2; J: TRBJ2-2; DNA: TGTGCCAGCAGCCACAGCGGGAGGAACACCGGGGAGCTGTTTTTT; CDR3: CASSHSGRNTGELFF
length: 15; size: NA; V: TRBV18; D: NA; J: TRBJ1-1; DNA: TGTGCCAGCTCACTGAGCGGGGAGGGAAACACTGAAGCTTTCTTT; CDR3: CASSLSGEGNTEAFF
length: 14; size: NA; V: TRBV5-1; D: TRBD1; J: TRBJ2-5; DNA: TGCGCCAGCAGCTTGGAGAACAGGGGAGAGACCCAGTACTTC; CDR3: CASSLENRGETQYF
length: 15; size: NA; V: TRBV6-5; D: NA; J: TRBJ1-1; DNA: TGTGCCAGCAGCCTCGCGACAGACATGAACACTGAAGCTTTCTTT; CDR3: CASSLATDMNTEAFF
length: 17; size: NA; V: TRBV9; D: NA; J: TRBJ2-6; DNA: TGTGCCAGCAGCCCCCGCCTGACAGACTCTGGGGCCAACGTCCTGACTTTC; CDR3: CASSPRLTDSGANVLTF
length: 16; size: NA; V: TRBV6-6; D: TRBD2; J: TRBJ2-1; DNA: TGTGCCAGCAGGGGATTAGCGGGAGCGGCCTACAATGAGCAGTTCTTC; CDR3: CASRGLAGAAYNEQFF
length: 12; size: NA; V: TRBV2; D: NA; J: TRBJ1-2; DNA: TGTGCCAGCCGTCTCATAGGGGTGAGCTACACCTTC; CDR3: CASRLIGVSYTF
length: 16; size: NA; V: TRBV2; D: NA; J: TRBJ2-4; DNA: TGTGCCAGCACGGGGTCGGGGAAGAGGGCCAAAAACATTCAGTACTTC; CDR3: CASTGSGKRAKNIQYF
length: 14; size: few; V: TRBV2; D: TRBD2; J: TRBJ2-7; DNA: TGTGCCAGCAGTGAGGGGGGAGGGCCCTACGAGCAGTACTTC; CDR3: CASSEGGGPYEQYF
length: 14; size: NA; V: TRBV2; D: TRBD1; J: TRBJ1-4; DNA: TGTGCCAGCAGTGCAGGGGGGTATAATGAAAAACTGTTTTTT; CDR3: CASSAGGYNEKLFF
length: 12; size: NA; V: TRBV28; D: NA; J: TRBJ1-1; DNA: TGTGCCAGCAGTGTCAGGGGAACTGAAGCTTTCTTT; CDR3: CASSVRGTEAFF
length: 16; size: NA; V: TRBV15; D: NA; J: TRBJ2-6; DNA: TGTGCCACCAGCAGAGGAGAATCTCACGGGGCCAACGTCCTGACTTTC; CDR3: CATSRGESHGANVLTF
length: 12; size: NA; V: TRBV29-1; D: NA; J: TRBJ1-5; DNA: TGCAGCGTAGCTTCTGGCAATCAGCCCCAGCATTTT; CDR3: CSVASGNQPQHF
length: 16; size: NA; V: TRBV19; D: TRBD1; J: TRBJ1-1; DNA: TGTGCCAGTAGCCTGGGGTTCCGGGACAGAAACACTGAAGCTTTCTTT; CDR3: CASSLGFRDRNTEAFF
length: 15; size: few; V: TRBV6-5; D: NA; J: TRBJ2-2; DNA: TGTGCCAGCAGGGTGACAGGCGCAAACACCGGGGAGCTGTTTTTT; CDR3: CASRVTGANTGELFF
length: 14; size: few; V: TRBV14; D: NA; J: TRBJ2-7; DNA: TGTGCCAGCAGCCAAGGGCTGCTCTCCTACGAGCAGTACTTC; CDR3: CASSQGLLSYEQYF
length: 15; size: NA; V: TRBV7-2; D: NA; J: TRBJ1-5; DNA: TGTGCCAGCAGCCGACAGACCTATAGCAATCAGCCCCAGCATTTT; CDR3: CASSRQTYSNQPQHF
length: 16; size: NA; V: TRBV27; D: TRBD2; J: TRBJ2-1; DNA: TGTGCCAGCAGCCCAGGGACTAGCGGGAGTGGCAATGAGCAGTTCTTC; CDR3: CASSPGTSGSGNEQFF
length: 14; size: NA; V: TRBV7-8; D: NA; J: TRBJ2-3; DNA: TGTGCCAGCAGCTTTCGGGGGAGCATGAATACGCAGTATTTT; CDR3: CASSFRGSMNTQYF
length: 11; size: NA; V: TRBV28; D: NA; J: TRBJ2-1; DNA: TGCGCCAGCAACGGCCGGGGTGAGCAGTTCTTC; CDR3: CASNGRGEQFF
length: 14; size: once; V: TRBV18; D: NA; J: TRBJ1-3; DNA: TGTGCCAGCTCACCACAGGGGACTGGAAACACCATATATTTT; CDR3: CASSPQGTGNTIYF
length: 14; size: NA; V: TRBV10-1; D: NA; J: TRBJ2-3; DNA: TGCGCCAGCAGTGACGCGAGCGACACAGATACGCAGTATTTT; CDR3: CASSDASDTDTQYF
length: 15; size: NA; V: TRBV5-1; D: TRBD1; J: TRBJ1-5; DNA: TGCGCCAGCAGCATGGGACAGGGGGGTGATCAGCCCCAGCATTTT; CDR3: CASSMGQGGDQPQHF